The 27 T cell receptor beta chains given below trace back to one sample, sequenced in a study of blood T cell repertoires in COVID-19. The repertoire was sequenced with immunoSEQ multiplex PCR; TCRdb's copy has only in-frame clones and lacks some. The repertoire has some 250,000 clones, 75% to 85% of them found once; the top ten carry 9.5% to 15%. The sample consisted of peripheral blood. Source of these receptors: an older woman with active or convalescent COVID-19.

The rearrangement joins TRBV7-2 to TRBJ2-3; tentative D call: TRBD2 (7 bases). The V gene lost 4 bases and the J gene lost 5 bases, with 13 bases spanning the gap. CDR3 length: 14 residues. In germline, CDR1 is SGHTA, CDR2 FQGNSA. CDR3 bases: TGTGCCAGCAGCTGGGCGGGGGCTGGAGATACGCAGTATTTT. This translates into CASSWAGAGDTQYF.

The gene calls are TRBV9 and TRBJ1-1; 9 bases map to TRBD1. V lost 3 bases, J lost 5 bases, and 14 bases stayed unmatched. The CDR3 contains 17 residues. The germline V gene has CDR1 SGDLS and CDR2 YYNGEE. CDR3 DNA sequence: TGTGCCAGCAGCGCCCTCCATCTACAGGGGGCGGGGACTGAAGCTTTCTTT. It specifies CASSALHLQGAGTEAFF.

The CDR3 DNA reads as TGTGCCAGCAGCTTATGGACAGGCGCCTACGAGCAGTACTTC. Amino acid sequence: CASSLWTGAYEQYF. This rearrangement joins TRBV7-9 to TRBJ2-7, with 7 bases that match TRBD1. V trimming: 2 bases; J trimming: 2 bases; junction bases outside the gene matches: 3. The CDR3 loop spans 14 amino acids. Germline loops: CDR1 SEHNR, CDR2 FQNEAQ (reference sequence).

The count of this clone is one. J is TRBJ2-1 and V is TRBV11-2; D call uncertain. CDR3 length equals 17 residues. The V end lost 3 bases, the J end lost 4 bases, and 19 bases lay between the germline ends. Germline V gene sequence: CDR1 SGHAT, CDR2 FQNNGV. The CDR3 DNA is TGTGCCAGCAGCTTGGTTCCTGCGGCGGCTGCTTACAATGAGCAGTTCTTC. Translation gives CASSLVPAAAAYNEQFF.

The rearrangement uses TRBV18 and TRBJ2-1, with D unclear. The ends were cut back, 1 base at V and 7 bases at J, with 11 bases in the middle. In germline, CDR1 is KGHSH, CDR2 LQKENI. The CDR3 contains 14 residues. This chain's CDR3 is CASSPQLGRNEQFF. CDR3 nucleotides: TGTGCCAGCTCACCACAGCTTGGCAGGAATGAGCAGTTCTTC.

The chain is built from TRBV24-1 and TRBJ1-2, with D possibly being TRBD1 (6 bases). The CDR3 is 12 residues long. CDR1 and CDR2 (germline): KGHDR, SFDVKD. With 1 base removed from V and 9 bases from J, the gap between germline ends came to 8 bases. The CDR3 nucleotides are TGTGCCACCAGTGATTTTCAGGGGAGCTACACCTTC. This gives the protein CATSDFQGSYTF.

This clone was recorded a few times. The chain couples TRBV3-1 (or the pseudogene TRBV3-2) to TRBJ1-2, with a weak D call TRBD1 (6 bases). This CDR3 comprises 15 residues. V lost 1 base and J 3 bases, leaving 12 bases between the germline ends. Germline CDR1 is LGHDT and CDR2 is YNNKEL (reference sequence). CDR3 DNA: TGTGCCAGCAGCCAAGCAGGGGCCTCTGACTATGGCTACACCTTC. It specifies CASSQAGASDYGYTF.

The sample holds one count of this clone. This sequence joins TRBV6-5 and TRBJ1-6, with D tentatively TRBD1 (5 bases). The germline CDR1 and CDR2 sequences are MNHEY and SVGAGI. Trimming took 2 bases from V and 6 from J, leaving 8 bases between them. CDR3 length equals 14 residues. The CDR3 nucleotides are TGTGCCAGCAGTTACGACAGAGTTAATTCACCCCTCCACTTT. Its translation is CASSYDRVNSPLHF.

Comment on this clone: Distinct nucleotide sequences in the sample also encode this CDR3. The rearrangement joins TRBV6-5 to TRBJ2-7, with 9 bases that match TRBD2. Germline values: CDR1 MNHEY, CDR2 SVGAGI. The CDR3 has 14 residues. V dropped 6 bases and J dropped 1; count of bases not matched to a gene: 4. CDR3 DNA sequence: TGTGCCAGCAGGGACCTAGCGGGGTCCTACGAGCAGTACTTC. Translating it yields CASRDLAGSYEQYF.

This sequence joins TRBV30 and TRBJ2-2; D uncertain. V gave up 2 bases and J gave up 3 bases, with 7 bases separating them. CDR1 is GTSNPN and CDR2 is SVGIG in the germline V gene (reference sequence). The CDR3 is made up of 13 amino acids. CDR3 protein: CAWSLVDTGELFF. The CDR3 DNA reads as TGTGCCTGGAGTCTTGTTGACACCGGGGAGCTGTTTTTT.

In this sample, this clone turned up once. The chain is built from TRBV12-3 or TRBV12-4 and TRBJ2-3; the D is unclear. The V end lost 0 bases, the J end lost 3 bases, and 4 bases lay between the germline ends. The CDR3 covers 13 residues. CDR3 region: CASSLASTDTQYF. CDR3 DNA: TGTGCCAGCAGTTTAGCATCGACAGATACGCAGTATTTT.

On this clone itself: Different DNA sequences within this sample yield the same CDR3. V usage is TRBV27 and J usage is TRBJ1-2; 9 bases agree with TRBD1. CDR1 and CDR2 from the germline V gene are MNHEY and SMNVEV (reference sequence). This CDR3 is built from 14 residues. Unmatched junction bases numbered 4, after V lost 6 bases and J lost 2 bases. The CDR3 coding sequence is TGTGCCAGCAGCCGGGACAGGGCCAACTATGGCTACACCTTC. Encoded protein: CASSRDRANYGYTF.

This rearrangement joins TRBV4-1 to TRBJ1-5; possible D gene TRBD1, 5 bases. The CDR3 is made up of 15 amino acids. The ends were cut back, 3 bases at V and 9 bases at J, with 18 bases in the middle. Germline CDR1 is MGHRA and CDR2 is YSYEKL. The CDR3 region is CASSHLGRGRRPQHF. Written as DNA, the CDR3 is TGCGCCAGCAGCCATCTGGGGAGGGGCCGGAGGCCCCAGCATTTT.

This clone showed up just once. The V call is TRBV5-1, the J call TRBJ2-1; TRBD2 agrees at 13 bases. J gave up 5 bases and V 4 bases, and 3 bases lay outside the gene matches. Germline lookup yields CDR1 SGHRS and CDR2 YFSETQ. This CDR3 has 15 residues. This CDR3 is CASSGTSGVNNEQFF. The CDR3 DNA follows: TGCGCCAGCAGCGGGACTAGCGGGGTGAACAATGAGCAGTTCTTC.

The chain recombines TRBV7-2 with TRBJ2-1; 8 nucleotides align to TRBD2. The CDR3 sequence is 16 residues long. CDR1 is SGHTA and CDR2 is FQGNSA in the germline V gene. The ends lost 1 base at V and 7 bases at J; junction bases unmatched: 9. CDR3 region: CASSLVGAGVYNEQFF. CDR3 nucleotide sequence: TGTGCCAGCAGCTTAGTAGGAGCGGGGGTATATAATGAGCAGTTCTTC.

The CDR3 sequence: CASSTTGTGGYGYTF. The CDR3 nucleotides are TGTGCCAGTAGTACCACCGGGACAGGGGGGTATGGCTACACCTTC. V gene TRBV19 combines with J gene TRBJ1-2; TRBD1 matches 11 bases. Losses at the gene ends were 4 bases for V and 5 bases for J; bases not matched to a gene: 6. The CDR3 runs to 15 residues. Germline CDR1 and CDR2: LNHDA and SQIVND (reference sequence). The whole variable domain, remainder taken from reference TRBV19 and TRBJ1-2, is DGGITQSPKYLFRKEGQNVTLSCEQNLNHDAMYWYRQDPGQGLRLIYYSQIVNDFQKGDIAEGYSVSREKKESFPLTVTSAQKNPTAFYLCASSTTGTGGYGYTFGSGTRLTVV.

V gene TRBV5-6 combines with J gene TRBJ1-2; no firm D call. Germline CDR1 and CDR2: SGHDT and YYEEEE. The CDR3 runs 16 residues. Between the trimmed V and J ends, which lost 2 bases and 3 bases, there was a span of 17 bases. In DNA, the CDR3 is TGTGCCAGCAGCTTCGTTCCGTCGTCAGGCGACTATGGCTACACCTTC. Translating gives CASSFVPSSGDYGYTF.

This rearrangement joins TRBV30 to TRBJ1-1; perhaps TRBD1 as D (6 bases). The V gene lost 4 bases and the J gene lost 4 bases, with 10 bases spanning the gap. Germline values: CDR1 GTSNPN, CDR2 SVGIG (reference sequence). There are 12 residues in the CDR3. The CDR3 sequence: CAWTRGLTEAFF. The DNA for the CDR3 is TGTGCCTGGACCAGGGGCCTCACTGAAGCTTTCTTT.

The chain employs TRBV25-1 and TRBJ2-2, with 10 bases identical to TRBD2. With 8 bases clipped from V and 7 bases from J, the junction kept 4 bases outside the gene matches. This CDR3 spans 13 amino acids. Looked up from germline, CDR1 is MGHDK and CDR2 is SYGVNS. CDR3 in amino acids: CASSGTSVGELFF. The CDR3 DNA sequence: TGTGCCAGCTCCGGGACTAGCGTCGGGGAGCTGTTTTTT.

In this sample, this clone turned up a few times. The chain employs TRBV3-1 (or the pseudogene TRBV3-2) and TRBJ1-3; TRBD1 might be the D (5 bases). The CDR3 sequence is 15 residues long. Trimming left V 5 bases short and J 0 bases short, with 11 bases between. The germline V gene encodes CDR1 LGHDT and CDR2 YNNKEL (reference sequence). The DNA of the CDR3 is TGTGCCAGCAGCGTTGACAGTAGCTCTGGAAACACCATATATTTT. Amino acid sequence: CASSVDSSSGNTIYF.

The CDR3 is CASSLARQGSGEQYF. The CDR3 DNA sequence: TGCGCCAGCAGCTTGGCTCGACAGGGCTCAGGCGAGCAGTACTTC. V gene TRBV5-1 combines with J gene TRBJ2-7; 7 positions agree with TRBD1. The CDR3 covers 15 residues. V shed 0 bases and J 6 bases; nucleotides not matched to a gene: 9. Germline V lookup: CDR1 SGHRS, CDR2 YFSETQ.

The gene calls are TRBV4-1 and TRBJ1-1; 9 bases are shared with TRBD1. The CDR3 runs 14 residues. J gave up 4 bases and V 4 bases, and 4 bases lay outside the gene matches. CDR1 is MGHRA, CDR2 YSYEKL, per germline. As DNA, the CDR3 is TGCGCCAGCAGCCGGACAGGGGAGGGCACTGAAGCTTTCTTT. Protein: CASSRTGEGTEAFF.

The rearrangement links TRBV4-1 to TRBJ1-5, with D maybe TRBD1 (6 bases). The CDR3 is 17 amino acids. Germline V gene sequence: CDR1 MGHRA, CDR2 YSYEKL. Trimming left V 0 bases short and J 2 bases short, with 14 bases between. CDR3 in amino acids: CASSQDSGARRNQPQHF. The CDR3 DNA is TGCGCCAGCAGCCAAGATTCAGGGGCTCGGCGCAATCAGCCCCAGCATTTT.

The chain recombines TRBV6-2 or TRBV6-3 with TRBJ2-5; TRBD2 aligns across 9 bases. The junction had 15 bases not matched to a gene; V was cut back by 5 bases and J by 2 bases. CDR3 size: 18 residues. Germline assignment: CDR1 MNHEY and CDR2 SVGEGT. The CDR3 bases are TGTGCCAGCAGTAAAGGGAGCCTAGCGGGGCGGGGTCAAGAGACCCAGTACTTC. Its protein is CASSKGSLAGRGQETQYF.

The chain couples TRBV6-4 to TRBJ1-6; 10 bases match TRBD1. Germline assignment: CDR1 MRHNA and CDR2 SNTAGT. The V segment lost 8 bases and the J segment 2 bases; nucleotides outside the gene matches: 12. The CDR3 extends over 18 amino acids. The CDR3 spells CASLLRRQGATYNSPLHF. CDR3 DNA: TGTGCCAGCCTCCTCCGTCGACAGGGGGCGACCTATAATTCACCCCTCCACTTT.

This clone was seen many times. This chain uses TRBV2 with TRBJ2-7, with TRBD1 identical over 9 bases. The trim removed 7 bases at V and 4 bases at J, leaving 5 bases unmatched. The CDR3 covers 13 residues. CDR1 is SNHLY and CDR2 is FYNNEI in the germline V gene. The CDR3, as DNA: TGTGCCAGCAAACAGGGGGCTGGGTACGAGCAGTACTTC. Its translation: CASKQGAGYEQYF.

The chain has TRBV11-2 and TRBJ2-1, with 11 bases that match TRBD2. Trimming took 4 bases from V and 8 from J; bases not matched to a gene: 7. Germline CDR1 is SGHAT and CDR2 is FQNNGV. There are 15 residues in the CDR3. CDR3: CASSYLSGGGYEQFF. The DNA of the CDR3 is TGTGCCAGCAGCTACCTTAGCGGGGGGGGATATGAGCAGTTCTTC. Filled out from reference TRBV11-2 and TRBJ2-1, the complete variable domain reads EAGVAQSPRYKIIEKRQSVAFWCNPISGHATLYWYQQILGQGPKLLIQFQNNGVVDDSQLPKDRFSAERLKGVDSTLKIQPAKLEDSAVYLCASSYLSGGGYEQFFGPGTRLTVL.